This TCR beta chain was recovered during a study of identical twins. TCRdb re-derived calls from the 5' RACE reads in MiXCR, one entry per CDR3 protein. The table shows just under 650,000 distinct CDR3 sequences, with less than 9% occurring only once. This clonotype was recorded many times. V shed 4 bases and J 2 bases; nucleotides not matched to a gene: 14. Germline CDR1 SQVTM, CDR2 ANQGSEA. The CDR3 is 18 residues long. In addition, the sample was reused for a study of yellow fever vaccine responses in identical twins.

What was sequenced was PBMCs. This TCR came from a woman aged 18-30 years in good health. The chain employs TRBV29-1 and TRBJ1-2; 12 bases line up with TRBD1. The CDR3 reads CSVADERDRGRLNYGYTF. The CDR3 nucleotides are TGCAGCGTTGCAGACGAACGGGACAGGGGGCGTTTAAACTATGGCTACACCTTC.